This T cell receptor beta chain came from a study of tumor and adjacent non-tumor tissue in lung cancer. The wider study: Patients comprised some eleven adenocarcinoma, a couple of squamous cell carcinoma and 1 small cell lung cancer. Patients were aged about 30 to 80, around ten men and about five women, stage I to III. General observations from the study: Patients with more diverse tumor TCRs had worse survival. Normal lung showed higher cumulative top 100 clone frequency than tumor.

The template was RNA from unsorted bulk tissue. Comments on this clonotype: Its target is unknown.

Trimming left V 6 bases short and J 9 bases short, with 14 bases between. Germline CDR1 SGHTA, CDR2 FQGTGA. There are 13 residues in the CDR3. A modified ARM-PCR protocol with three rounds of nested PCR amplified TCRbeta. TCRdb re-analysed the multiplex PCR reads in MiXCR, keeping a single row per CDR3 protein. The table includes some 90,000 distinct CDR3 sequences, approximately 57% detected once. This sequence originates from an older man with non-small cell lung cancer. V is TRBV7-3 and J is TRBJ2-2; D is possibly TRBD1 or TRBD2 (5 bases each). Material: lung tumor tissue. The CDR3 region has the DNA TGTGCCAGCAGTCCACTCCGGGGCTGGGAGCTGTTTTTT. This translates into CASSPLRGWELFF.